Included here is one T cell receptor (beta chain) sequence, with context. PCR used 60 Vbeta primers and 13 Jbeta primers. Profiling relied on immunoSEQ multiplex PCR, and the TCRdb table lists in-frame clones only, not all of them. The sample lists over 100,000 clones, about two thirds occurring once. CDR3 length: 17 residues. Germline CDR1 reads LGHNA; CDR2 reads YNFKEQ. V gave up 4 bases and J gave up 6 bases, with 21 bases separating them. The record originates from a study of cytomegalovirus exposure and HLA in healthy donors. The chain recombines TRBV4-2 with TRBJ1-4; maybe TRBD1 (5 bases). Sequencing was carried out using PBMCs. The receptor was derived from a woman aged 40 to 50 in good health and CMV-seronegative. CDR3 loop: CASSPLGQGGEDEKLFF. CDR3 nucleotides: TGTGCCAGCAGCCCCCTCGGGCAGGGTGGGGAAGATGAAAAACTGTTTTTT.